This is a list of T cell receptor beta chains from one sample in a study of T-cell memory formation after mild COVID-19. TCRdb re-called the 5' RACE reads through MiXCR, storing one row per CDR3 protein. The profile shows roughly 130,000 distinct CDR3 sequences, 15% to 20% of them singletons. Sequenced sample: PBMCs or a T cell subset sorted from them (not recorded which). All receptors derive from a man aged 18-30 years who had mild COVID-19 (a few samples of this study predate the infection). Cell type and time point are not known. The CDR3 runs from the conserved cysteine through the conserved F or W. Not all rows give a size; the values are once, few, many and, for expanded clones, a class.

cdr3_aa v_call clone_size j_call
CASSMDGVGTEAFF TRBV19 few TRBJ1-1
CASSLGQGFNEQFF TRBV7-2 few TRBJ2-1
CASSNNGVGYEQYF TRBV7-2 - TRBJ2-7
CASSPVEGVETQYF TRBV7-2 - TRBJ2-5
CASSPEAGHVGETQYF TRBV5-1 few TRBJ2-5
CASSNDRDYNSPLHF TRBV12-3/TRBV12-4 many TRBJ1-6
CASSLAAGPHTQYF TRBV7-9 - TRBJ2-3
CASSQDGSPYNSPLHF TRBV4-3 few TRBJ1-6
CASSPGLLGEGRTEAFF TRBV18 - TRBJ1-1
CASSYGTGSYGYTF TRBV6-2/TRBV6-3 few TRBJ1-2
CASSSRDRVPGELFF TRBV5-1 - TRBJ2-2
CASTPDRSNQPQHF TRBV2 - TRBJ1-5
CASSLDPRGQETQYF TRBV5-1 few TRBJ2-5
CASSGQAGGPIDTQYF TRBV5-1 - TRBJ2-3
CASSYSGLAEPYEQYF TRBV6-2/TRBV6-3 - TRBJ2-7
CAIPGTGGGEQFF TRBV12-3/TRBV12-4 - TRBJ2-1
CASSLGTGHSPLHF TRBV5-1 few TRBJ1-6
CASSLKVRETQYF TRBV12-3/TRBV12-4 - TRBJ2-5
CASSGTAGSKNTEAFF TRBV5-1 - TRBJ1-1
CSARTSGNTGELFF TRBV29-1 few TRBJ2-2
CASRDLGPDTAGGYTF TRBV7-8 - TRBJ1-2
CASSQDDLVHTDTQYF TRBV4-3 - TRBJ2-3
CASSDRGPTDTQYF TRBV12-3/TRBV12-4 - TRBJ2-3
CASSRATETDTQYF TRBV2 few TRBJ2-3
CSGTGTVNTEAFF TRBV29-1 few TRBJ1-1
CASSYGADYEQYF TRBV6-2/TRBV6-3 - TRBJ2-7
CASSLVPEGETQYF TRBV7-8 many TRBJ2-5
CASSPAWDRETQYF TRBV6-5 - TRBJ2-5
CASSAGDNQPQHF TRBV5-1 few TRBJ1-5
CASSTQETQYF TRBV6-6 many TRBJ2-5
CASSRHSALDRVGSPLHF TRBV11-2 few TRBJ1-6
CASSLGVNYGYTF TRBV7-3 - TRBJ1-2
CASSTQDHEQFF TRBV6-5 few TRBJ2-1
CAIRATPSYNEQFF TRBV10-3 few TRBJ2-1
CASSPNEQMGAFF TRBV4-3 - TRBJ1-1
CASSASGGLGYF TRBV7-2 - TRBJ2-3
CSAPQSGLETQYF TRBV20-1 few TRBJ2-5
CASSGAWGLTGELFF TRBV5-1 few TRBJ2-2
CASSHGRVRRGYTF TRBV12-3/TRBV12-4 few TRBJ1-2
CASSLASNEAFF TRBV12-3/TRBV12-4 - TRBJ1-1
CASSSSGFPQETQYF TRBV7-7 - TRBJ2-5
CASSQDQKGFHTEAFF TRBV3-1 few TRBJ1-1
CSARRAEGNTIYF TRBV20-1 few TRBJ1-3
CSAARGTGELFF TRBV20-1 - TRBJ2-2
CASSSPYTDTQYF TRBV5-1 - TRBJ2-3
CSARGPAGSFGTQYF TRBV20-1 - TRBJ2-5
CASSPRSKGADTQYF TRBV7-2 many TRBJ2-3
CASKGADTQYF TRBV19 - TRBJ2-3
CASRWDTQGTDTQYF TRBV12-3/TRBV12-4 - TRBJ2-3
CASSFPVGGPVEQFF TRBV6-2/TRBV6-3 - TRBJ2-1
CASGWDNEQFF TRBV12-5 - TRBJ2-1
CASRRTGGENSPLHF TRBV21-1 - TRBJ1-6
CASSLGTRDHTGELFF TRBV12-3/TRBV12-4 few TRBJ2-2
CASSSATGETQYF TRBV5-1 few TRBJ2-5
CASSQGQEDEAFF TRBV4-2 once TRBJ1-1
CASSPRGDEQFF TRBV5-6 - TRBJ2-1